Sequencing of this T cell receptor beta chain was carried out in a study of shared clonotypes between healthy human individuals (dated by TCRdb to 2020 to 2021). Regarding the research as a whole: The cohort comprised two women and a few men aged 18 to 49 years. Libraries were prepared and TCR repertoires were sequenced by different laboratories using diverse techniques, in order to increase sequencing depth and limit assay-specific biases. For each donor, CD4 naive and CD4 memory were each run on three plates, CD8 naive on two plates, and CD8 memory on one plate. Each donor's leukapheresis produced roughly between about 0.85 and 10 billion PBMCs. To estimate repertoire size and how much clonotype sharing occurs between individuals, the study deeply sequenced the blood TCR repertoires of five or six healthy adults.

Broader findings and caveats from the paper: Compared with non-shared clonotypes, clonotypes shared by all four sorted-subset donors had higher generation probabilities. The small number of donors limited the genetic and exposure-history diversity represented. Around 5.4% of naive CD4, 3.5% of naive CD8, approximately 2.2% of memory CD4, and 0.4% of memory CD8 clonotypes were shared across several donors. Pairwise subsampling led to the expectation that sequencing depth would affect the degree of clonotype sharing among donors. Only blood was sampled, and tissue TCR repertoires likely differ from those in blood. Naive subsets generally had larger estimated clonotype richness than memory subsets. Even with the large sequencing depth, rarefaction of the sorted-subset datasets indicated that sequencing was incomplete.

Using the deep immunoSEQ assay, TCR CDR3 regions were amplified from genomic DNA by multiplex PCR. Genomic DNA extracted from each cell subset was distributed evenly over all wells of several immunoSEQ 96-well plates, and each plate served as one replicate. Each replicate PCR for sorted subsets received around 0.2 ug genomic DNA, equal to about 30,000 T cell genomes. The purified libraries were quantified using a Qubit 3.0 fluorometer, sized with a Bioanalyzer 2100, and then quantified again using the KAPA Library Quantification kit. Each immunoSEQ 96-well plate was sequenced on its own single-read 150-cycle Illumina NextSeq 550 flow cell. Per the authors' processing: The immunoSEQ output contained only junctional sequences without quality scores, so filtering could not match that applied to full-length reads. To assign V/J genes and CDR3, sequences were annotated against IMGT germline references using PyIR, a Python wrapper for IgBLAST v1.9. Reads were filtered out if the reads had weak V/J assignments (E-value above 1e-6), no CDR3, stop codons, out-of-frame junctions, or ambiguous translated residues. V3J clonotypes were defined as sequences sharing the same inferred V gene, J gene, and CDR3 amino acid sequence. To compute the percentage overlap between repertoires, the number of shared unique clonotypes was divided by the size of the smaller repertoire. Repertoire richness was assessed with RTK rarefaction, the Chao1 estimator, and Recon v2.1 estimates of unobserved clonotypes. OLGA was used to compute generation probabilities for all TCRbeta clonotypes that the gDNA method yielded from several donors. TCRdb re-hosts the immuneACCESS table, in-frame sequences only. Its copies lack some clones; in the studies checked, an unresolved V gene accounts for under half of them, and the cause for the rest is not known. The V and J calls and the clone size are those of that table, but D and trimming were determined from the DNA. This sample holds roughly 2.1 million clones; roughly 91% were observed only once. Together, the top ten hold roughly 1.7% of the sample.

A note on this clone: Which antigen it targets is not known. Base-call qualities are not available, and no considerably larger clone is one nucleotide away.

V trim: 4 bases; J trim: 4 bases; unmatched bases: 5. From its cysteine to its phenylalanine, the CDR3 spans 14 amino acids. Of the read, only the CDR3 DNA is kept; its 42 bases are in frame from base 1. The CDR1 and CDR2 encoded by the germline V gene are SGHTS and YDEGEE. CD8 naive samples consisted of CD45RO-negative cells that were positively selected for CCR7, yielding a CD45RA+CCR7+ population without TemRA cells. Healthy HIV-negative adults with no recently reported acute infections or vaccinations were included as donors. Every donor was a Caucasian adult residing in Nashville, Tennessee, USA. After blood collection by leukapheresis, PBMCs were isolated using Ficoll-Histopaque density gradient centrifugation and then cryopreserved in the vapor phase of liquid nitrogen. Purity and quantity of every magnetically sorted T cell population were checked by analytical flow cytometry. Genomic DNA was isolated from every sorted fraction and measured by UV absorbance on a Nanodrop 2000c.

The sequence was obtained from a young man in good health. Some clones in this sample may be carry-over from other donors' samples. The chain is made from TRBV5-8 and TRBJ2-3, and 8 junctional nucleotides match TRBD1. Input material: naive CD8+ T cells from PBMCs. This specimen's cell subset or site label, per the study, means: CD45RA+CCR7+. DNA sequence: TGTGCCAGCAGCCCACGGACAGGGCCAGATACGCAGTATTTT. Its protein product is CASSPRTGPDTQYF.